What follows describes a single TCR beta chain. Its antigen remains unidentified. These data belong to a study of shared clonotypes between healthy human individuals. CD45RO-negative, CCR7-positively selected cells formed the naive CD8 fraction, excluding terminally differentiated effector memory CD45RA+ cells. Each PCR replicate from the sorted subsets contained around 0.2 ug DNA, which is about 30,000 T cell genomes. TCRdb's table, derived via immunoSEQ multiplex PCR, lists solely in-frame clones and lacks some. This sample has around 2.1 million clones, with just over 90% found just once. Overall study results and limits: Sharing across a handful of donors was seen in 4% to 6.5% of naive CD4 clonotypes.

CDR1 is SNHLY, CDR2 FYNNEI, per germline. The CDR3 extends over 12 amino acids. With 6 bases removed from V and 7 bases from J, the gap between germline ends came to 12 bases. The sequence was collected from a man between 18 and 35 years old in good health. Some clones in this sample may be carry-over from other donors' samples. V usage is TRBV2 and J usage is TRBJ1-1; a possible D gene is TRBD1 (5 bases). Specimen: naive CD8+ T cells from PBMCs. CDR3 amino acids: CASRSPGGEAFF. The CDR3 DNA is TGTGCCAGCAGAAGTCCGGGGGGTGAAGCTTTCTTT.